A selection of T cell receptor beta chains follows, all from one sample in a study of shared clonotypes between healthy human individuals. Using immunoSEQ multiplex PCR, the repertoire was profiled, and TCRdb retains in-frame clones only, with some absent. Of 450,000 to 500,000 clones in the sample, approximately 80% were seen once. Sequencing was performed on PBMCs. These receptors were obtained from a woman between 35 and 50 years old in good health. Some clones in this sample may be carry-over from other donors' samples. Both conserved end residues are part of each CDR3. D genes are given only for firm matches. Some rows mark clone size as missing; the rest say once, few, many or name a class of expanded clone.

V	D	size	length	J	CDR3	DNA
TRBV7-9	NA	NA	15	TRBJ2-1	CASSLTGDPYNEQFF	TGTGCCAGCAGCCTAACGGGAGATCCCTACAATGAGCAGTTCTTC
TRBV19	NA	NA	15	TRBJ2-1	CASSIDGAPYNEQFF	TGTGCCAGTAGTATAGATGGTGCGCCCTACAATGAGCAGTTCTTC
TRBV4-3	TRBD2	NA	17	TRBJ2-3	CASSQQTSGGLTDTQYF	TGCGCCAGCAGCCAACAAACTAGCGGGGGCCTCACAGATACGCAGTATTTT
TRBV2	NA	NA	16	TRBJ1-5	CASSDLAGQSNQPQHF	TGTGCCAGCAGTGACTTGGCAGGACAAAGCAATCAGCCCCAGCATTTT
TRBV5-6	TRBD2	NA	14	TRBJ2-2	CASSFGRRGGELFF	TGTGCCAGCAGCTTCGGGAGGAGAGGCGGGGAGCTGTTTTTT
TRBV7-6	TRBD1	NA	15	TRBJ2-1	CASSLGTGVYNEQFF	TGTGCCAGCAGCTTGGGGACAGGGGTTTACAATGAGCAGTTCTTC
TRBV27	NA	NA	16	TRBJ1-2	CASSLSAGGLRGGYTF	TGTGCCAGCAGTTTATCGGCGGGGGGCCTTCGGGGTGGCTACACCTTC
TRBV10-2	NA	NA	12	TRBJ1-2	CASSERDYGYTF	TGCGCCAGCAGTGAGAGAGACTATGGCTACACCTTC
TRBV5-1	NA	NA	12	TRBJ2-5	CASSPTQETQYF	TGCGCCAGCAGCCCTACGCAAGAGACCCAGTACTTC
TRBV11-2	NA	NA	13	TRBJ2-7	CASSLVQLHEQYF	TGTGCCAGCAGCTTAGTCCAGCTACACGAGCAGTACTTC
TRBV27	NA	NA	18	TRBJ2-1	CASSLMSQGYSSYNEQFF	TGTGCCAGCAGTTTGATGTCCCAAGGCTATAGCTCCTACAATGAGCAGTTCTTC
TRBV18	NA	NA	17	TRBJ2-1	CASSPTRGAAAYNEQFF	TGTGCCAGCTCACCCACCCGGGGAGCGGCAGCCTACAATGAGCAGTTCTTC
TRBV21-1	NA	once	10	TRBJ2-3	CADQGGTQYF	TGTGCCGATCAGGGGGGCACGCAGTATTTT
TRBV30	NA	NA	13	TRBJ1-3	CALRVAAGNTIYF	TGTGCCTTACGGGTGGCCGCGGGCAACACCATATATTTT
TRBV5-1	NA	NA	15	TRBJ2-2	CASSLSPWNTGELFF	TGCGCCAGCAGCTTGTCGCCGTGGAACACCGGGGAGCTGTTTTTT
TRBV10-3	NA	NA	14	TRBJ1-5	CAIGPGIGNQPQHF	TGTGCCATAGGGCCAGGGATAGGCAATCAGCCCCAGCATTTT
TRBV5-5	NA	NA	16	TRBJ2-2	CASSLAGTSRTGELFF	TGTGCCAGCAGCTTGGCCGGGACCTCTCGCACCGGGGAGCTGTTTTTT
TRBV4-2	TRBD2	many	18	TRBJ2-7	CASSQELAGGPFFHEQYF	TGTGCCAGCAGCCAAGAACTAGCGGGAGGGCCTTTTTTCCACGAGCAGTACTTC
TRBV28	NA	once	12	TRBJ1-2	CASRTGQYGYTF	TGTGCCAGCAGGACCGGACAGTATGGCTACACCTTC
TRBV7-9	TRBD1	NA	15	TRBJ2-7	CASSPIRGQGYEQYF	TGTGCCAGCAGCCCGATCCGAGGACAGGGCTACGAGCAGTACTTC
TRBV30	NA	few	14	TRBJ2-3	CAWIRATNTDTQYF	TGTGCCTGGATAAGGGCCACTAACACAGATACGCAGTATTTT
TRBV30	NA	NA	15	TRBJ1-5	CACVVSGGSNQPQHF	TGTGCCTGTGTCGTTTCGGGAGGGAGCAATCAGCCCCAGCATTTT
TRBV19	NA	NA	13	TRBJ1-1	CASSNRPNTEAFF	TGTGCCAGTAGTAACCGACCGAACACTGAAGCTTTCTTT
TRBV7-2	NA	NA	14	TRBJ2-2	CASSTNGFTGELFF	TGTGCCAGCAGCACAAATGGTTTCACCGGGGAGCTGTTTTTT
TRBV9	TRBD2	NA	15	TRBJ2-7	CASSVEGLAGGEQYF	TGTGCCAGCAGCGTAGAGGGACTAGCGGGAGGCGAGCAGTACTTC
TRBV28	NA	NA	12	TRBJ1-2	CASSLPGLGYTF	TGTGCCAGCAGTTTACCCGGTTTGGGCTACACCTTC
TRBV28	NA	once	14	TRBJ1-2	CASSLQGILYGYTF	TGTGCCAGCAGTTTACAGGGAATTCTCTACGGCTACACCTTC
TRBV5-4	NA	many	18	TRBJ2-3	CASSLGGRRGSGTDTQYF	TGTGCCAGCAGCTTGGGGGGAAGGCGGGGCAGTGGGACAGATACGCAGTATTTT